This TCR beta chain is from a study of blood T cell repertoires in COVID-19. The overall study: T cells, B-cell-depleted T cells, or PBMCs supplied cDNA or gDNA.

In assigning cohorts, the study relied on participant-reported clinical history. The authors' processing: Quantification of nucleated cells was approximated via reference gene primer amplification. Generated by immunoSEQ multiplex PCR, the TCRdb table keeps only in-frame clones and is missing some. Clone size and the V and J calls come from that table; the DNA yielded D and trimming. This table holds approximately 390,000 clones, around 90% found once. The germline V gene has CDR1 SGHNT and CDR2 YYREEE (reference sequence). This CDR3 region has 14 residues. Deletions cut 0 bases from V and 5 bases from J, with 11 bases between.

The sequence derives from a woman between 40 and 55 years old with acute COVID-19. The chain employs TRBV5-4 and TRBJ2-5, with D possibly matching TRBD2 (5 bases). The sequenced sample was PBMCs or T cells enriched from blood (not recorded which). CDR3 amino acids: CASSLGTRGETQYF. The CDR3, as DNA: TGTGCCAGCAGCTTGGGGACCCGAGGGGAGACCCAGTACTTC.